The 9 T cell receptor beta chains given below trace back to one sample, sequenced in a study of shared clonotypes between healthy human individuals. Assay used: immunoSEQ multiplex PCR; TCRdb lists only in-frame clones, some missing. The table shows 2 million to 2.5 million clones, with around 93% occurring only once. The sequenced sample consisted of naive CD4+ T cells from PBMCs. The sample's subset: CD45RA+ positively selected. The receptors originated from a man younger than 30 in good health. Some clones in this sample may be carry-over from other donors' samples.

The chain has TRBV29-1 and TRBJ2-7; tentative D call: TRBD1 (8 bases). This CDR3 has 16 residues. Trimming left V 2 bases short and J 4 bases short, with 21 bases between. The germline CDR1 and CDR2 sequences are SQVTM and ANQGSEA. The CDR3 DNA is TGCAGCGTTGAACGCGCCGGGGGGACAGGACGTTACGAGCAGTACTTC. This translates into CSVERAGGTGRYEQYF.

This sequence joins TRBV5-6 and TRBJ2-3; D gene unclear. Germline V gene data show CDR1 as SGHDT and CDR2 as YYEEEE. This CDR3 contains 13 residues. The V and J ends lost 3 bases and 2 bases respectively, with 7 bases between them. CDR3 DNA: TGTGCCAGCAGCTCGTGGAACACAGATACGCAGTATTTT. Translation: CASSSWNTDTQYF. The full variable domain, in which reference TRBV5-6 and TRBJ2-3 provide the parts outside the CDR3, is DAGVTQSPTHLIKTRGQQVTLRCSPKSGHDTVSWYQQALGQGPQFIFQYYEEEERQRGNFPDRFSGHQFPNYSSELNVNALLLGDSALYLCASSSWNTDTQYFGPGTRLTVL.

The J gene is TRBJ2-7, the V gene TRBV28; D not certain. V shed 6 bases and J shed 3 bases, with 9 bases lying between them. The CDR3 contains 12 residues. The germline V gene encodes CDR1 MDHEN and CDR2 SYDVKM. CDR3 DNA sequence: TGTGCCAGCAGCACCCCCTACTACGAGCAGTACTTC. This sequence encodes CASSTPYYEQYF. The full variable domain, in which reference TRBV28 and TRBJ2-7 provide the parts outside the CDR3, is DVKVTQSSRYLVKRTGEKVFLECVQDMDHENMFWYRQDPGLGLRLIYFSYDVKMKEKGDIPEGYSVSREKKERFSLILESASTNQTSMYLCASSTPYYEQYFGPGTRLTVT.

The chain is built from TRBV7-2 and TRBJ2-7, with D uncertain. CDR1 and CDR2 (germline): SGHTA, FQGNSA. The CDR3 runs 13 residues. Trimming cost V 2 bases and J 6 bases, with 11 bases left between them. The CDR3 spells CASSLRMGGEQYF. The CDR3 region has the DNA TGTGCCAGCAGCTTACGGATGGGTGGCGAGCAGTACTTC.

V is TRBV7-8 and J is TRBJ2-3; 10 positions match TRBD1. The CDR3 runs 16 residues. V lost 7 bases to trimming and J lost 0 bases; unmatched junction nucleotides: 7. Germline V gene lookup returns CDR1 SGHVS and CDR2 FQNEAQ. CDR3 DNA sequence: TGTGCCAGCATCCGGGACAGGGGACGGAGCACAGATACGCAGTATTTT. Amino acids: CASIRDRGRSTDTQYF.

Details on this clone: Other nucleotide sequences in the sample specify the same CDR3. The rearrangement uses TRBV19 and TRBJ2-5; D gene uncertain. Trimming cost V 4 bases and J 5 bases, with 8 bases left between them. CDR3 length equals 12 residues. From germline, CDR1 is LNHDA and CDR2 SQIVND (reference sequence). This chain's CDR3 is CASSRPSETQYF. CDR3 bases: TGTGCCAGTAGTAGACCGTCGGAGACCCAGTACTTC. Using reference TRBV19 and TRBJ2-5 for the parts outside the CDR3, the full variable domain is DGGITQSPKYLFRKEGQNVTLSCEQNLNHDAMYWYRQDPGQGLRLIYYSQIVNDFQKGDIAEGYSVSREKKESFPLTVTSAQKNPTAFYLCASSRPSETQYFGPGTRLLVL.

This clone was seen only once. This chain joins TRBV5-4 and TRBJ1-1, with 8 positions matching TRBD1. Germline CDR1 and CDR2: SGHNT and YYREEE (reference sequence). After removal of 7 bases from V and 0 bases from J, the junction contained 5 bases not matched to a gene. The CDR3 is made up of 14 amino acids. CDR3: CASSRDRMNTEAFF. The CDR3 DNA reads as TGTGCCAGCTCACGGGACAGGATGAACACTGAAGCTTTCTTT. The full variable domain, with the rest looked up from reference TRBV5-4 and TRBJ1-1, is ETGVTQSPTHLIKTRGQQVTLRCSSQSGHNTVSWYQQALGQGPQFIFQYYREEENGRGNFPPRFSGLQFPNYSSELNVNALELDDSALYLCASSRDRMNTEAFFGQGTRLTVV.

A word on this clone: This same CDR3 is encoded by further DNA sequences in the sample. The chain is built from TRBV5-1 and TRBJ2-5; tentatively, D is TRBD2 (5 bases). Per the germline V gene, CDR1 is SGHRS and CDR2 is YFSETQ. V dropped 0 bases and J dropped 4 bases, with 7 bases sitting between them. CDR3 length: 13 residues. The CDR3 loop is CASSLAGRETQYF. CDR3 sequence (DNA): TGCGCCAGCAGCTTGGCGGGAAGAGAGACCCAGTACTTC.

The chain has TRBV30 and TRBJ2-6; tentative D call: TRBD2 (6 bases). Trimming removed 2 bases at V and 4 bases at J, with 15 bases between. CDR3 length equals 16 residues. From germline, CDR1 is GTSNPN and CDR2 SVGIG (reference sequence). The CDR3 bases are TGTGCCTGGAGTCGGGAGAGCGGTGCGGGGGCCAACGTCCTGACTTTC. Protein: CAWSRESGAGANVLTF.